These 25 T cell receptor beta chains were sequenced from one sample in a study of shared clonotypes between healthy human individuals. Libraries were prepared by immunoSEQ multiplex PCR; TCRdb keeps only in-frame clonotypes and omits some of them. This table has approximately 2.5 million clones, roughly nine tenths appearing once. The sample consisted of naive CD4+ T cells sorted from blood. Noted subset: CD45RA+ positively selected. All receptors come from a man aged 18 to 35 in good health.

V gene TRBV4-1 combines with J gene TRBJ2-7; the D is unclear. The CDR3 has 13 residues. Germline CDR1 and CDR2: MGHRA and YSYEKL. Trimming shortened V by 3 bases and J by 1 base, and 7 bases separated the two germline ends. In DNA, the CDR3 is TGCGCCAGCAGCCACGTTGGATCCTACGAGCAGTACTTC. Its translation is CASSHVGSYEQYF.

The CDR3 coding sequence is TGCGCCAGCAGCGAGGACAGGGTTAAGCACGGGGAGCTGTTTTTT. This codes for CASSEDRVKHGELFF. The chain links TRBV5-1 to TRBJ2-2, with TRBD1 matching over 8 bases. This CDR3 has 15 residues. The germline gives CDR1 SGHRS, CDR2 YFSETQ. Trimming at V came to 4 bases and at J to 7 bases, leaving 9 bases not matched to a gene.

The chain joins TRBV15 to TRBJ2-5; D is unclear. V gave up 0 bases and J gave up 7 bases, with 18 bases separating them. Germline V gene data show CDR1 as LNHNV and CDR2 as YYDKDF (reference sequence). This CDR3 is built from 16 residues. The CDR3 DNA is TGTGCCACCAGCAGAGAGGACCCCGGAGTTGGCGTGACCCAGTACTTC. This codes for CATSREDPGVGVTQYF. Based on the CDR3 plus reference TRBV15 and TRBJ2-5, the full variable domain is DAMVIQNPRYQVTQFGKPVTLSCSQTLNHNVMYWYQQKSSQAPKLLFHYYDKDFNNEADTPDNFQSRRPNTSFCFLDIRSPGLGDTAMYLCATSREDPGVGVTQYFGPGTRLLVL.

This chain uses TRBV2 with TRBJ1-2; TRBD1 matches at 10 bases. Trimming removed 7 bases from V and 4 bases from J; junction bases left unmatched: 9. This CDR3 has 15 residues. Germline V gene data show CDR1 as SNHLY and CDR2 as FYNNEI. The chain's CDR3 is CASMGTGVLVYGYTF. The CDR3 region has the DNA TGTGCCAGCATGGGGACAGGGGTGTTGGTCTATGGCTACACCTTC.

The CDR3, as DNA: TGTGCCAGCAGCTCCCCTTCTACTCATGGGAAACTGTTTTTT. Translating gives CASSSPSTHGKLFF. The gene calls are TRBV7-6 and TRBJ1-4; no clear D gene. The ends were cut back, 4 bases at V and 11 bases at J, with 17 bases in the middle. From germline, CDR1 is SGHVS and CDR2 FNYEAQ. The CDR3 runs to 14 residues.

The chain carries TRBV5-1 and TRBJ2-2; 7 bases align to TRBD1. CDR1 is SGHRS and CDR2 is YFSETQ in the germline V gene. CDR3 length equals 16 residues. After removal of 3 bases from V and 5 bases from J, the junction contained 10 bases not matched to a gene. The chain's CDR3 is CASSYSLLQGTGELFF. The CDR3 bases are TGCGCCAGCAGCTACTCACTTTTACAGGGGACCGGGGAGCTGTTTTTT.

J is TRBJ2-5 and V is TRBV7-2; 14 positions match TRBD2. The J call could be wrong; TRBJ2-7 is a better fit for the DNA end. From germline, CDR1 is SGHTA and CDR2 FQGNSA. This CDR3 region has 15 residues. The CDR3 sequence is CASSLFGTSGSEQYF. Here the CDR3 DNA reads TGTGCCAGCAGCTTATTCGGGACTAGCGGGAGCGAGCAGTACTTC.

This clone was observed a handful of times. The CDR3 loop is CSVDAGREAFF. The CDR3, as DNA: TGCAGCGTTGACGCTGGACGTGAAGCTTTCTTT. The J gene is TRBJ1-1, the V gene TRBV29-1; no reliable D call. Deletions cut 3 bases from V and 7 bases from J, with 9 bases between. Germline V lookup: CDR1 SQVTM, CDR2 ANQGSEA. The CDR3 is 11 amino acids.

The chain uses TRBV11-2 and TRBJ2-7, with 7 bases aligning to TRBD1. J lost 0 bases, V lost 5 bases, and 10 bases had no gene match. The length of the CDR3 is 16 residues. CDR1 is SGHAT and CDR2 is FQNNGV in the germline V gene. Written as DNA, the CDR3 is TGTGCCAGCAGCATCCGGCGACAGGGCCCCTCCTACGAGCAGTACTTC. Translated: CASSIRRQGPSYEQYF.

As concerns this clone: The germline gene is not matched at one end of the junction; a read error may be the cause. The gene calls are TRBV7-7 and TRBJ2-7; 9 nucleotides line up with TRBD1. The CDR3 has 13 amino acids. Germline-derived CDR1 and CDR2 are SSHAT and FNYEAQ (reference sequence). CDR3 in amino acids: CASSQRTGAEQYF. For the CDR3, the DNA is TGTGCTAGCAGCCAAAGGACAGGGGCCGAGCAGTACTTC.

CDR3: CASSELPGYGYTF. As DNA, the CDR3 is TGTGCCAGCAGTGAACTTCCAGGGTATGGCTACACCTTC. The gene calls are TRBV6-1 and TRBJ1-2; the D gene is possibly TRBD1 (5 bases). Trimming removed 2 bases at V and 5 bases at J, with 9 bases between. The CDR3 contains 13 residues. Per the germline V gene, CDR1 is MNHNS and CDR2 is SASEGT.

This chain links TRBV6-5 with TRBJ2-3; a weak D match, TRBD2 (6 bases). CDR1 and CDR2 from the germline V gene are MNHEY and SVGAGI. Deletions cut 6 bases from V and 5 bases from J, with 9 bases between. The CDR3 loop spans 12 amino acids. CDR3 sequence (DNA): TGTGCCAGCAGCCAAGCGGGAGATACGCAGTATTTT. Protein sequence: CASSQAGDTQYF.

The chain has TRBV28 and TRBJ2-7; unclear D gene. Germline assignment: CDR1 MDHEN and CDR2 SYDVKM. Deletions cut 8 bases from V and 4 bases from J, with 9 bases between. The CDR3 is 11 amino acids. The CDR3 here is CASQEIYEQYF. The CDR3 DNA reads as TGTGCCAGCCAGGAAATATACGAGCAGTACTTC.

The chain has TRBV21-1 and TRBJ2-1; TRBD2, the table's D call, lacks a check against the DNA. TRBV21-1 counts as a pseudogene. The CDR3 is 17 amino acids. The CDR3 DNA reads as TGTGCCAGCAGCAAAGCAGGGACCGGGACTAGCGGGTATGAGCAGTTCTTC. This sequence encodes CASSKAGTGTSGYEQFF.

The chain employs TRBV7-2 and TRBJ1-6; D is ambiguous. Trimming stripped 5 bases from V and 10 bases from J, with 18 bases between. Germline V gives CDR1 SGHTA, CDR2 FQGNSA. This CDR3 is 15 amino acids long. Written as DNA, the CDR3 is TGTGCCAGCAGCAATTCGGGCAGCCCCGGATCACCCCTCCACTTT. Amino acids: CASSNSGSPGSPLHF. Full variable domain (rest looked up from reference TRBV7-2 and TRBJ1-6): GAGVSQSPSNKVTEKGKDVELRCDPISGHTALYWYRQSLGQGLEFLIYFQGNSAPDKSGLPSDRFSAERTGGSVSTLTIQRTQQEDSAVYLCASSNSGSPGSPLHFGNGTRLTVT.

V usage is TRBV6-6 and J usage is TRBJ1-4; 7 bases fit TRBD1. Trimming removed 7 bases from V and 4 bases from J; junction bases left unmatched: 3. Germline V lookup: CDR1 MNHNY, CDR2 SVGAGI (reference sequence). The CDR3 totals 13 residues. Here the CDR3 DNA reads TGTGCCAGCATGCGACAGGGTAATGAAAAACTGTTTTTT. It codes for CASMRQGNEKLFF.

The chain employs TRBV7-2 and TRBJ2-1; possible D gene TRBD1, 6 bases. Trimming took 6 bases from V and 9 from J, leaving 18 bases between them. This CDR3 spans 14 amino acids. The germline V gene encodes CDR1 SGHTA and CDR2 FQGNSA. For the CDR3, the DNA is TGTGCCAGCAGTTGGACAGCCCCCTTAGGTGAGCAGTTCTTC. This sequence encodes CASSWTAPLGEQFF.

The J gene is TRBJ2-1, the V gene TRBV5-8, with a possible D match to TRBD2 (5 bases). This CDR3 has 15 amino acids. Germline lookup yields CDR1 SGHTS and CDR2 YDEGEE. V lost 1 base and J lost 0, with 8 bases in between. CDR3 nucleotides: TGTGCCAGCAGCTTGCTCCGGGACTCCTACAATGAGCAGTTCTTC. The encoded protein is CASSLLRDSYNEQFF.

The J gene is TRBJ2-7, the V gene TRBV19; D not certain. CDR1 and CDR2 (germline): LNHDA, SQIVND (reference sequence). This CDR3 contains 14 residues. Trimming stripped 0 bases from V and 2 bases from J, with 8 bases between. The CDR3 spells CASSIDLLAYEQYF. Written as DNA, the CDR3 is TGTGCCAGTAGTATAGATCTTCTGGCCTACGAGCAGTACTTC.

V and J are TRBV11-2 and TRBJ1-2; D is perhaps TRBD1 (6 bases). The V gene lost 6 bases and the J gene lost 7 bases, with 15 bases spanning the gap. The CDR3 sequence is 13 residues long. The germline V gene encodes CDR1 SGHAT and CDR2 FQNNGV. CDR3 amino acids: CASSILQGRGYTF. As DNA, the CDR3 is TGTGCCAGCAGTATCCTACAGGGTCGTGGCTACACCTTC. The entire variable domain, with the rest obtained from reference TRBV11-2 and TRBJ1-2, is as follows: EAGVAQSPRYKIIEKRQSVAFWCNPISGHATLYWYQQILGQGPKLLIQFQNNGVVDDSQLPKDRFSAERLKGVDSTLKIQPAKLEDSAVYLCASSILQGRGYTFGSGTRLTVV.

The CDR3 DNA reads TGTGCCAGCTCACCTACGACAGGGGTCTCCTACGAGCAGTACTTC. Translated: CASSPTTGVSYEQYF. The chain joins TRBV18 to TRBJ2-7; 8 positions match TRBD1. The CDR3 has 15 amino acids. Germline V gene data show CDR1 as KGHSH and CDR2 as LQKENI. V was pared by 3 bases and J by 0 bases, with 4 bases of the junction left unmatched.

CDR3 nucleotides: TGTGCCTGGAGTGTCCCGGAGGGGGTCTATGGCTACACCTTC. It encodes CAWSVPEGVYGYTF. The gene calls are TRBV30 and TRBJ1-2; D is perhaps TRBD1 (6 bases). V lost 0 bases, J lost 4 bases, and 12 bases lay in between. Germline V lookup: CDR1 GTSNPN, CDR2 SVGIG (reference sequence). The CDR3 runs to 14 residues.

This chain links TRBV27 with TRBJ2-5, with 8 bases aligning to TRBD1. Trimming removed 3 bases from V and 4 bases from J; junction bases left unmatched: 7. The length of the CDR3 is 15 residues. Per the germline V gene, CDR1 is MNHEY and CDR2 is SMNVEV (reference sequence). The CDR3 is CASSFIGTGGETQYF. CDR3 coding DNA: TGTGCCAGCAGTTTCATCGGTACAGGGGGAGAGACCCAGTACTTC.

Concerning this clone: Additional DNA sequences in this sample encode the identical CDR3. The genes are TRBV5-1 and TRBJ2-1, with D tentatively TRBD1 (6 bases). V was trimmed by 2 bases and J by 1 base, leaving 10 bases between them. CDR3 length equals 15 residues. CDR1 is SGHRS, CDR2 YFSETQ, per germline. The CDR3 sequence: CASSLGGVSYNEQFF. Written as DNA, the CDR3 is TGCGCCAGCAGCTTAGGGGGAGTTTCCTACAATGAGCAGTTCTTC.

Comment on this clone: Other DNA sequences in this sample translate to the same CDR3. This chain links TRBV10-3 with TRBJ2-1; maybe TRBD2 (5 bases). This CDR3 comprises 14 residues. CDR1 is ENHRY and CDR2 is SYGVKD in the germline V gene. V lost 6 bases, J lost 0 bases, and 9 bases lay in between. This chain's CDR3 is CAISEGISYNEQFF. CDR3 sequence (DNA): TGTGCCATCAGCGAGGGTATCTCCTACAATGAGCAGTTCTTC.